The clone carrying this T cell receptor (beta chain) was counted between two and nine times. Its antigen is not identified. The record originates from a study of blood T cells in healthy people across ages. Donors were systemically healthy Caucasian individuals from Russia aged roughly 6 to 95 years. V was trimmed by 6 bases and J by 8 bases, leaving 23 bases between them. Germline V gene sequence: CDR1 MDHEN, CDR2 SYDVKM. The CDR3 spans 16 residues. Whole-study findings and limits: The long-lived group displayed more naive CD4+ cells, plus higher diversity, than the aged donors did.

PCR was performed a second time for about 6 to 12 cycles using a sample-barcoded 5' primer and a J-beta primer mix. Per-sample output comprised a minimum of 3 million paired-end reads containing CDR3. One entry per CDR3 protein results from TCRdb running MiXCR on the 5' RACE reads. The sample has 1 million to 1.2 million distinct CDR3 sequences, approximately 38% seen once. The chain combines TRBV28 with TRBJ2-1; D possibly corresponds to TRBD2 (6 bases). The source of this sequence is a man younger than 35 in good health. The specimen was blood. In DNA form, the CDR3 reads TGTGCCAGCAGCCCACTCCAGGGTAATAGGGAGGATGAGCAGTTCTTC. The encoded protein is CASSPLQGNREDEQFF.